The entry that follows covers one TCR beta chain sequence. These data are taken from a study of cytomegalovirus exposure and HLA in healthy donors. Study-level information: Genotyping of roughly 400 donors showed that about 79% belonged to the Caucasian-associated ancestry cluster.

Germline trimming cut 0 bases from V and 8 bases from J; bases unmatched to any gene: 0. This CDR3 has 11 residues. Germline-derived CDR1 and CDR2 are GTSNPN and SVGIG (reference sequence). Donors in the study were healthy people who gave bone marrow. The PCR employed 60 Vbeta primers together with 13 Jbeta primers. Profiled with immunoSEQ multiplex PCR; TCRdb holds only in-frame clones, not every one. The sample holds some 76,000 clones. This TCR came from a boy under 18 in good health and CMV-seronegative. This chain connects TRBV30 to TRBJ1-1; 7 bases are shared with TRBD1. The sample comprised PBMCs. The CDR3 nucleotides read TGTGCCTGGAGTGTACAGGGGGAAGCTTTCTTT. Translating it yields CAWSVQGEAFF. The full variable domain, its missing parts supplied by reference TRBV30 and TRBJ1-1, is SQTIHQWPATLVQPVGSPLSLECTVEGTSNPNLYWYRQAAGRGLQLLFYSVGIGQISSEVPQNLSASRPQDRQFILSSKKLLLSDSGFYLCAWSVQGEAFFGQGTRLTVV.